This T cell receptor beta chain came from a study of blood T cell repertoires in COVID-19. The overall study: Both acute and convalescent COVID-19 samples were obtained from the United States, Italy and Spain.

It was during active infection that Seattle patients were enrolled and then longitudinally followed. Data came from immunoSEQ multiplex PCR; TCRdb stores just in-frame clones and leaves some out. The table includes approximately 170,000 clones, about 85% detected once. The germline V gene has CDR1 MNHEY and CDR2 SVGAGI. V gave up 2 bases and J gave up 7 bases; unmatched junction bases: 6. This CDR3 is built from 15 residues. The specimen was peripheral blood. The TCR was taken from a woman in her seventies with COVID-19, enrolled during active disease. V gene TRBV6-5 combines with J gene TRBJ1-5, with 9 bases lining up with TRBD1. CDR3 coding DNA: TGTGCCAGCAGTTACGTGGGACAGGGAGAACAGCCCCAGCATTTT. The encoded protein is CASSYVGQGEQPQHF.